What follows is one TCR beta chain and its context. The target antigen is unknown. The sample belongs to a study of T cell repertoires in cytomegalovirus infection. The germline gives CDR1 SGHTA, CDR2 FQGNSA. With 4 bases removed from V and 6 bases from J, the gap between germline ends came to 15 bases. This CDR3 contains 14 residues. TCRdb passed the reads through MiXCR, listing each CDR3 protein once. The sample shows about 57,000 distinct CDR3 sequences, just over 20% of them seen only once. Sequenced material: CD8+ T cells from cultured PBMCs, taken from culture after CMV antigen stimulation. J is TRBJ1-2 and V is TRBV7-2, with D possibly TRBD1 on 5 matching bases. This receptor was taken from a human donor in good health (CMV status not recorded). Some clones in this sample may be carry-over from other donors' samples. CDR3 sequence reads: CASSSWGDGNGYTF. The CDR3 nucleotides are TGTGCCAGCAGCTCGTGGGGGGACGGGAATGGCTACACCTTC.